This entry lists 28 T cell receptor beta chains sequenced from one sample in a study of T cell changes during pregnancy in multiple sclerosis. Produced via immunoSEQ multiplex PCR; TCRdb's table is partial and in-frame only. The sample lists about 110,000 clones; 80% to 95% were seen once. The sample here was peripheral blood, taken in the third trimester of pregnancy. These TCRs come from a female donor with multiple sclerosis, enrolled in a pregnancy study.

The rearrangement uses TRBV4-1 and TRBJ1-2, with TRBD1 matching over 8 bases. CDR1 MGHRA and CDR2 YSYEKL come from the germline V gene. The CDR3 is made up of 17 amino acids. The V segment lost 2 bases and the J segment 8 bases; nucleotides outside the gene matches: 16. CDR3 protein: CASSQTNRDRMFRGYTF. Here the CDR3 DNA reads TGCGCCAGCAGCCAAACGAATCGGGACAGGATGTTCCGGGGCTACACCTTC.

CDR3 DNA: TGTGCCAGCAGCCGTTGGAGACTAGCGGGGGAACCCGAGCAGTACTTC. As protein: CASSRWRLAGEPEQYF. The chain employs TRBV13 and TRBJ2-7; 12 positions match TRBD2. The CDR3 loop spans 16 amino acids. V was pared by 5 bases and J by 6 bases, with 11 bases of the junction left unmatched. Germline V lookup: CDR1 PRHDT, CDR2 FYEKMQ (reference sequence).

This chain uses TRBV9 with TRBJ1-1; D unclear. In germline, CDR1 is SGDLS, CDR2 YYNGEE. CDR3 length equals 14 residues. Trimming shortened V by 4 bases and J by 3 bases, and 13 bases separated the two germline ends. In nucleotides, the CDR3 is TGTGCCAGCAGCCCCGCCCGCGGGGACACTGAAGCTTTCTTT. It is translated as CASSPARGDTEAFF.

V usage is TRBV7-3 and J usage is TRBJ2-3, with TRBD2 identical over 12 bases. The CDR3 is 16 amino acids. CDR1 is SGHTA and CDR2 is FQGTGA in the germline V gene. V shed 4 bases and J 4 bases; nucleotides not matched to a gene: 6. Here the CDR3 DNA reads TGTGCCAGCAGCTCCGGACTAGCGGGATTTTCAGATACGCAGTATTTT. Protein product: CASSSGLAGFSDTQYF.

The rearrangement joins TRBV5-5 to TRBJ2-7; 7 nucleotides match TRBD1. V lost 3 bases and J lost 2; bases outside the gene matches: 8. The CDR3 is 15 residues long. Germline V gives CDR1 SGHKS, CDR2 YYEKEE (reference sequence). CDR3 bases: TGTGCCAGCAGCTCTTCCGGGACAGTTGCCTACGAGCAGTACTTC. It yields the protein CASSSSGTVAYEQYF.

The chain couples TRBV28 to TRBJ2-3, with D tentatively TRBD2 (6 bases). The germline V gene has CDR1 MDHEN and CDR2 SYDVKM. V lost 6 bases to trimming and J lost 5 bases, with 12 bases between them. The CDR3 is made up of 13 amino acids. CDR3 sequence: CASRGLGGDTQYF. For the CDR3, the DNA is TGTGCCAGCAGGGGACTGGGGGGAGATACGCAGTATTTT.

The chain has TRBV5-1 and TRBJ2-2; 7 bases map to TRBD2. This CDR3 is 15 amino acids long. With 2 bases clipped from V and 3 bases from J, the junction kept 4 bases outside the gene matches. Germline V gene sequence: CDR1 SGHRS, CDR2 YFSETQ. Written as DNA, the CDR3 is TGCGCCAGCAGCTTCGGGCTAGCGGACACCGGGGAGCTGTTTTTT. It specifies CASSFGLADTGELFF.

This clone was counted once. V and J are TRBV27 and TRBJ2-3, with 9 bases identical to TRBD2. Germline values: CDR1 MNHEY, CDR2 SMNVEV (reference sequence). Trimming took 3 bases from V and 6 from J; bases not matched to a gene: 7. The CDR3 totals 15 residues. In nucleotides, the CDR3 is TGTGCCAGCAGTTTGACGCGGGGGGGCCGCGATACGCAGTATTTT. This encodes CASSLTRGGRDTQYF.

The J gene is TRBJ2-5, the V gene TRBV21-1; the table's D call TRBD2 went unverified against the DNA. TRBV21-1 is termed a pseudogene. This CDR3 contains 14 residues. Here the CDR3 reads CASSKGGEGETQYF. The CDR3 nucleotides are TGTGCCAGCAGCAAGGGAGGGGAAGGAGAGACCCAGTACTTC.

The J gene is TRBJ2-7, the V gene TRBV13, with 7 bases fitting TRBD2. The V segment lost 0 bases and the J segment 5 bases; nucleotides outside the gene matches: 4. The germline V gene has CDR1 PRHDT and CDR2 FYEKMQ (reference sequence). The CDR3 runs to 14 residues. The CDR3 region has the DNA TGTGCCAGCAGCTTAGGAGGGAGGGCGGACGAGCAGTACTTC. Its protein is CASSLGGRADEQYF.

The chain links TRBV27 to TRBJ2-1; D is uncertain. The V and J ends lost 3 bases and 3 bases respectively, with 15 bases between them. The CDR3 is made up of 16 amino acids. The germline gives CDR1 MNHEY, CDR2 SMNVEV (reference sequence). CDR3 DNA sequence: TGTGCCAGCAGTTTTCTTCTCTCGCGAGACTACAATGAGCAGTTCTTC. Translated, it gives CASSFLLSRDYNEQFF.

This clone has just one count. The chain couples TRBV15 to TRBJ1-4; D is unclear. V lost 0 bases and J lost 8, with 13 bases in between. The CDR3 has 15 residues. Germline values: CDR1 LNHNV, CDR2 YYDKDF (reference sequence). DNA of the CDR3: TGTGCCACCAGCAGAGATCAGGCCGGGAGGGAAAAACTGTTTTTT. Amino acids: CATSRDQAGREKLFF. Drawing the rest from reference TRBV15 and TRBJ1-4, the complete variable domain is DAMVIQNPRYQVTQFGKPVTLSCSQTLNHNVMYWYQQKSSQAPKLLFHYYDKDFNNEADTPDNFQSRRPNTSFCFLDIRSPGLGDTAMYLCATSRDQAGREKLFFGSGTQLSVL.

The chain has TRBV28 and TRBJ2-7; 15 nucleotides match TRBD2. Germline CDR1 reads MDHEN; CDR2 reads SYDVKM. J gave up 12 bases and V 8 bases, and 14 bases lay outside the gene matches. The CDR3 consists of 15 residues. CDR3 sequence (DNA): TGTGCCAGCCGCCCAAGGACTAGCGGGAGGGCCGACCCGTACTTC. As protein: CASRPRTSGRADPYF.

The chain carries TRBV7-9 and TRBJ2-3, with no clear D. V lost 3 bases, J lost 1 base, and 14 bases lay in between. The CDR3 has 16 amino acids. Germline CDR1 and CDR2: SEHNR and FQNEAQ (reference sequence). CDR3 in DNA: TGTGCCAGCAGCTTTTACCCCGGCACAGGCACAGATACGCAGTATTTT. Encoded protein: CASSFYPGTGTDTQYF.

The genes are TRBV18 and TRBJ1-5, with D maybe TRBD1 (5 bases). This CDR3 comprises 15 residues. V lost 6 bases and J lost 5, with 17 bases in between. CDR1 and CDR2 from the germline V gene are KGHSH and LQKENI. CDR3 in amino acids: CASSWGNGGDQPQHF. The DNA for the CDR3 is TGTGCCAGCTCCTGGGGAAACGGAGGGGATCAGCCCCAGCATTTT.

V usage is TRBV5-1 and J usage is TRBJ2-7; 8 nucleotides line up with TRBD1. Germline V gene lookup returns CDR1 SGHRS and CDR2 YFSETQ. J was trimmed by 3 bases and V by 3 bases; bases with no gene match: 5. This CDR3 has 14 amino acids. The CDR3 is CASSSGQVNYEQYF. As DNA, the CDR3 is TGCGCCAGCAGCTCGGGACAGGTAAACTACGAGCAGTACTTC. Supplemented by reference TRBV5-1 and TRBJ2-7, the full variable domain reads KAGVTQTPRYLIKTRGQQVTLSCSPISGHRSVSWYQQTPGQGLQFLFEYFSETQRNKGNFPGRFSGRQFSNSRSEMNVSTLELGDSALYLCASSSGQVNYEQYFGPGTRLTVT.

This clone was recorded once. This chain links TRBV5-1 with TRBJ1-2; 9 nucleotides match TRBD1. CDR3 length equals 16 residues. The germline V gene encodes CDR1 SGHRS and CDR2 YFSETQ. J gave up 5 bases and V 0 bases, and 8 bases lay outside the gene matches. The CDR3 sequence: CASSLDTGGAGYGYTF. CDR3 sequence (DNA): TGCGCCAGCAGCTTGGACACAGGGGGCGCTGGGTATGGCTACACCTTC.

The chain employs TRBV15 and TRBJ1-5; no firm D call. CDR1 is LNHNV, CDR2 YYDKDF, per germline (reference sequence). This CDR3 is built from 14 residues. V lost 1 base and J lost 4, with 8 bases in between. CDR3 region: CATSRGRVNQPQHF. CDR3 nucleotide sequence: TGTGCCACCAGCAGAGGGAGGGTTAATCAGCCCCAGCATTTT.

V usage is TRBV5-1 and J usage is TRBJ2-7, with 9 positions matching TRBD2. Germline loops: CDR1 SGHRS, CDR2 YFSETQ. Losses at the gene ends were 0 bases for V and 0 bases for J; bases not matched to a gene: 4. The CDR3 contains 16 residues. The DNA of the CDR3 is TGCGCCAGCAGCTTGGAGACTAGCGGCCTCTCCTACGAGCAGTACTTC. This translates into CASSLETSGLSYEQYF.

The chain carries TRBV28 and TRBJ2-4; TRBD2 matches at 9 bases. The CDR3 has 15 amino acids. Germline V gives CDR1 MDHEN, CDR2 SYDVKM. The J segment lost 2 bases and the V segment lost 5 bases, leaving 4 bases of the junction unmatched. The CDR3 DNA reads as TGTGCCAGCAGTCGTAGCGGGAGTTCCAAAAACATTCAGTACTTC. Its protein product is CASSRSGSSKNIQYF.

The rearrangement joins TRBV19 to TRBJ2-1, with TRBD1 matching 8 bases. Germline CDR1 is LNHDA and CDR2 is SQIVND (reference sequence). V lost 7 bases, J lost 7 bases, and 12 bases stayed unmatched. There are 15 residues in the CDR3. CDR3 nucleotides: TGTGCCAGTACCGAGACAGGGGATCAGAGTAATGAGCAGTTCTTC. It is translated as CASTETGDQSNEQFF.

The chain carries TRBV5-8 and TRBJ1-5; the D gene is possibly TRBD1 (6 bases). Trimming took off 4 bases at V and 7 bases at J, with 18 bases between the two ends. The CDR3 is 15 residues long. The germline CDR1 and CDR2 sequences are SGHTS and YDEGEE. The CDR3 nucleotides read TGTGCCAGCAGCGGGGGCTTTCGCGGGGGCCAGCCCCAGCATTTT. It codes for CASSGGFRGGQPQHF. The entire variable domain, with the rest obtained from reference TRBV5-8 and TRBJ1-5, is as follows: EAGVTQSPTHLIKTRGQQATLRCSPISGHTSVYWYQQALGLGLQFLLWYDEGEERNRGNFPPRFSGRQFPNYSSELNVNALELEDSALYLCASSGGFRGGQPQHFGDGTRLSIL.

This chain joins TRBV15 and TRBJ1-2; 7 bases line up with TRBD1. Germline V CDR1 and CDR2: LNHNV, YYDKDF (reference sequence). Trimming took 5 bases from V and 4 from J; bases not matched to a gene: 13. The CDR3 is 16 amino acids. CDR3 sequence: CATSDPRTGPSYGYTF. DNA for the CDR3: TGTGCCACCAGCGACCCACGGACAGGCCCCTCCTATGGCTACACCTTC.

The CDR3 DNA follows: TGCGCCAGCAGAATAGAGCGGGAGTCCGAGCAGTACTTC. It is translated as CASRIERESEQYF. The V call is TRBV5-1, the J call TRBJ2-7; 8 bases are a match to TRBD2. CDR3 size: 13 residues. After removal of 5 bases from V and 6 bases from J, the junction contained 7 bases not matched to a gene. Looked up from germline, CDR1 is SGHRS and CDR2 is YFSETQ. The full variable domain, in which reference TRBV5-1 and TRBJ2-7 provide the parts outside the CDR3, is KAGVTQTPRYLIKTRGQQVTLSCSPISGHRSVSWYQQTPGQGLQFLFEYFSETQRNKGNFPGRFSGRQFSNSRSEMNVSTLELGDSALYLCASRIERESEQYFGPGTRLTVT.

The gene calls are TRBV5-1 and TRBJ1-6; 7 nucleotides match TRBD1. The CDR3 contains 16 residues. Trimming took 4 bases from V and 3 from J; bases not matched to a gene: 7. The germline V gene has CDR1 SGHRS and CDR2 YFSETQ. The CDR3 protein is CASSRETGNYNSPLHF. DNA of the CDR3: TGCGCCAGCAGCCGAGAGACAGGGAACTATAATTCACCCCTCCACTTT.

J is TRBJ1-1 and V is TRBV14, with 9 bases matching TRBD1. The germline V gene has CDR1 SGHDN and CDR2 FVKESK. The CDR3 has 13 amino acids. J was trimmed by 5 bases and V by 6 bases; bases with no gene match: 4. The CDR3 region is CASRGQGGTEAFF. The CDR3 region has the DNA TGTGCCAGCAGGGGACAGGGAGGAACTGAAGCTTTCTTT.

This chain connects TRBV27 to TRBJ2-3, with D tentatively TRBD2 (5 bases). The V gene's germline CDR1 is MNHEY and CDR2 SMNVEV (reference sequence). The V end lost 1 base, the J end lost 1 base, and 9 bases lay between the germline ends. The CDR3 runs 15 residues. CDR3 protein: CASSLFNGGTDTQYF. In nucleotides, the CDR3 is TGTGCCAGCAGTTTATTCAACGGGGGCACAGATACGCAGTATTTT.

The genes are TRBV28 and TRBJ2-7; a weak D match, TRBD2 (6 bases). Trimming took off 4 bases at V and 12 bases at J, with 16 bases between the two ends. This CDR3 spans 12 amino acids. The germline CDR1 and CDR2 sequences are MDHEN and SYDVKM. The CDR3 nucleotides are TGTGCCAGCAGTTCACCCGCGGGAATTCCGTACTTC. It codes for CASSSPAGIPYF.